This entry features one T cell receptor (beta chain) sequence. Donors in Cohort 3 counted as recovered after two negative PCRs, clearance, or symptom resolution. These data come from a study of blood T cell repertoires in COVID-19. Study as a whole: Researchers got acute and convalescent COVID-19 samples from the United States, Italy and Spain.

How the authors handled the data: Cell counts per sample came from amplifying reference gene primers. Sequencing used immunoSEQ multiplex PCR; TCRdb keeps in-frame clones, though not all of them. D and trimming come from the DNA, and the V and J calls and clone size come from that table. The sample comprises hundreds of thousands of clones, 84% of which are singletons, and approximately 6.2% rests with the top ten. Between the trimmed V and J ends, which lost 2 bases and 8 bases, there was a span of 12 bases. This CDR3 contains 13 residues. Germline V lookup: CDR1 MNHEY, CDR2 SVGAGI. The clonotype was recovered from a woman aged 40-49 years who had recovered from COVID-19. Sequencing used PBMCs or T cells enriched from blood (not recorded which). The J gene is TRBJ1-1, the V gene TRBV6-5; D is unresolved. CDR3: CASSYGFRGEAFF. For the CDR3, the DNA is TGTGCCAGCAGTTACGGGTTCCGGGGAGAAGCTTTCTTT.